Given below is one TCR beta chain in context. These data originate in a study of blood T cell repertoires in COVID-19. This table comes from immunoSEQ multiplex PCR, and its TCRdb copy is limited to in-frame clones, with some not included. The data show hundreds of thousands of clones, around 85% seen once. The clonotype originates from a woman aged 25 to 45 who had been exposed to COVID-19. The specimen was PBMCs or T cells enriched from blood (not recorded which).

CDR3 region: CASSFGTGGEGYTF. The CDR3 DNA is TGTGCCAGCAGCTTCGGGACAGGGGGCGAAGGCTACACCTTC. The V gene is TRBV11-2, the J gene TRBJ1-2, with 12 bases fitting TRBD1. V shed 3 bases, J shed 8 bases, and the junction held 4 bases outside the gene matches. Per germline, CDR1 SGHAT and CDR2 FQNNGV. This CDR3 is built from 14 residues.